What follows are 13 T cell receptor beta chains derived from one specimen sequenced in a study of T cells in Graves' hyperthyroidism and ophthalmopathy. Using RNA transcripts as the source, TCR beta CDR3 regions were amplified. With the HTBI primer set, the TCR CDR3 went through a first round of RT-PCR. TCRdb re-derived calls from the multiplex PCR reads in MiXCR, one entry per CDR3 protein. The sample lists hundreds of thousands of distinct CDR3 sequences, 14% occurring once. Sequencing used blood. The receptors were gathered from a woman aged 18-30 years with Graves' hyperthyroidism.

This clonotype was observed at least ten times. This chain joins TRBV7-6 and TRBJ2-1; 9 bases line up with TRBD2. From germline, CDR1 is SGHVS and CDR2 FNYEAQ. This CDR3 spans 14 amino acids. Losses at the gene ends were 3 bases for V and 9 bases for J; bases not matched to a gene: 6. CDR3 in DNA: TGTGCCAGCAGCTTTAGCGGGAGTTTGGGTGAGCAGTTCTTC. Translated, it gives CASSFSGSLGEQFF. The full variable domain, its missing parts supplied by reference TRBV7-6 and TRBJ2-1, is GAGVSQSPRYKVTKRGQDVALRCDPISGHVSLYWYRQALGQGPEFLTYFNYEAQQDKSGLPNDRFSAERPEGSISTLTIQRTEQRDSAMYRCASSFSGSLGEQFFGPGTRLTVL.

This clonotype was counted many times. This rearrangement joins TRBV30 to TRBJ2-3; D remains ambiguous. Trimming stripped 6 bases from V and 0 bases from J, with 16 bases between. Per the germline V gene, CDR1 is GTSNPN and CDR2 is SVGIG (reference sequence). The CDR3 sequence is 15 residues long. The CDR3 is CACFLDRLSTDTQYF. For the CDR3, the DNA is TGTGCCTGCTTTCTGGACCGCCTAAGCACAGATACGCAGTATTTT.

This clonotype was picked up a small number of times. V is TRBV27 and J is TRBJ2-7; 7 bases are a match to TRBD1. Per germline, CDR1 MNHEY and CDR2 SMNVEV (reference sequence). Germline trimming cut 5 bases from V and 1 base from J; bases unmatched to any gene: 14. CDR3 length: 17 residues. CDR3 protein: CASSSSVQGLLSYEQYF. The CDR3 nucleotides read TGTGCCAGCAGTAGCTCCGTACAGGGGTTATTGTCCTACGAGCAGTACTTC.

The chain employs TRBV4-2 and TRBJ2-5; no clear D gene. The CDR3 contains 14 residues. Germline V gives CDR1 LGHNA, CDR2 YNFKEQ. The V end lost 4 bases, the J end lost 1 base, and 10 bases lay between the germline ends. Here the CDR3 DNA reads TGTGCCAGCAGCCCAAGAGTACTCCAAGAGACCCAGTACTTC. It is translated as CASSPRVLQETQYF.

This rearrangement joins TRBV27 to TRBJ2-7; no clear D. CDR3 length equals 13 residues. The ends were cut back, 2 bases at V and 3 bases at J, with 8 bases in the middle. Germline lookup yields CDR1 MNHEY and CDR2 SMNVEV (reference sequence). CDR3 sequence reads: CASSLAWDYEQYF. The CDR3 coding sequence is TGTGCCAGCAGTTTAGCCTGGGACTACGAGCAGTACTTC.

This clonotype occurred a few times. The chain has TRBV5-1 and TRBJ1-1; D remains ambiguous. Trimming took 0 bases from V and 6 from J, leaving 12 bases between them. The CDR3 consists of 14 residues. CDR1 is SGHRS and CDR2 is YFSETQ in the germline V gene. This CDR3 reads CASSLAGPVSEAFF. In nucleotides, the CDR3 is TGCGCCAGCAGCTTGGCCGGACCGGTCTCTGAAGCTTTCTTT.

At least ten counts were recorded for this clonotype. V is TRBV6-2 or TRBV6-3 and J is TRBJ2-1; weak D call: TRBD2 (6 bases). Germline V gene sequence: CDR1 MNHEY, CDR2 SVGEGT. Deletions cut 8 bases from V and 3 bases from J, with 11 bases between. This CDR3 has 13 amino acids. CDR3 in amino acids: CASGEAGYNEQFF. CDR3 nucleotide sequence: TGTGCCAGCGGGGAGGCCGGCTACAATGAGCAGTTCTTC.

This clonotype was counted between two and nine times. V and J are TRBV5-4 and TRBJ2-3; the match to TRBD2 covers 10 bases. Losses at the gene ends were 3 bases for V and 4 bases for J; bases not matched to a gene: 5. The CDR3 loop spans 15 amino acids. Germline CDR1 is SGHNT and CDR2 is YYREEE (reference sequence). The CDR3 here is CASSWLAGAPDTQYF. The CDR3, as DNA: TGTGCCAGCAGCTGGCTAGCGGGAGCCCCAGATACGCAGTATTTT. Full variable domain (missing parts from reference TRBV5-4 and TRBJ2-3): ETGVTQSPTHLIKTRGQQVTLRCSSQSGHNTVSWYQQALGQGPQFIFQYYREEENGRGNFPPRFSGLQFPNYSSELNVNALELDDSALYLCASSWLAGAPDTQYFGPGTRLTVL.

This clonotype was observed a few times. The chain recombines TRBV9 with TRBJ2-2; the match to TRBD2 covers 10 bases. Germline V CDR1 and CDR2: SGDLS, YYNGEE. The CDR3 runs 16 residues. The V segment lost 2 bases and the J segment 3 bases; nucleotides outside the gene matches: 4. Here the CDR3 reads CASSVGLAGDTGELFF. CDR3 nucleotide sequence: TGTGCCAGCAGCGTGGGCCTAGCGGGAGACACCGGGGAGCTGTTTTTT. The whole variable domain, remainder taken from reference TRBV9 and TRBJ2-2, is DSGVTQTPKHLITATGQRVTLRCSPRSGDLSVYWYQQSLDQGLQFLIQYYNGEERAKGNILERFSAQQFPDLHSELNLSSLELGDSALYFCASSVGLAGDTGELFFGEGSRLTVL.

The chain couples TRBV6-1 to TRBJ2-7; D is possibly TRBD1 (6 bases). CDR3 length: 15 amino acids. V dropped 8 bases and J dropped 2 bases, with 19 bases sitting between them. Germline CDR1 MNHNS, CDR2 SASEGT. The DNA for the CDR3 is TGTGCCAGCCTTACCTACTCAGGGGCGACCTACGAGCAGTACTTC. Amino acids: CASLTYSGATYEQYF.

With respect to this clonotype: Being one base from a much bigger clone, this may be a read error. CDR3 DNA sequence: TGCAGCCCCGTCGGGTTGAGCTCCCACAATGAGCAGTTCTTC. Translation: CSPVGLSSHNEQFF. This chain links TRBV29-1 with TRBJ2-1; no clear D gene. CDR1 and CDR2 (germline): SQVTM, ANQGSEA. This CDR3 has 14 amino acids.

This clonotype was seen many times. The chain links TRBV2 to TRBJ2-3, with TRBD1 as a possible D gene (6 bases). Germline-derived CDR1 and CDR2 are SNHLY and FYNNEI. V lost 4 bases to trimming and J lost 0 bases, with 11 bases between them. CDR3 length equals 15 residues. CDR3 amino acids: CASSVGTLSTDTQYF. The CDR3 DNA follows: TGTGCCAGCAGTGTCGGGACACTTAGCACAGATACGCAGTATTTT.

A few counts support this clonotype. The CDR3 DNA is TGTGCCAGCAGCGTGGGAGTAGGGCAGAACACTGAAGCTTTCTTT. It specifies CASSVGVGQNTEAFF. The V gene is TRBV9, the J gene TRBJ1-1; no clear D. CDR1 and CDR2 from the germline V gene are SGDLS and YYNGEE. With 2 bases removed from V and 1 base from J, the gap between germline ends came to 12 bases. The CDR3 totals 15 residues.